One and the same sample provided the 32 T cell receptor beta chains below, sequenced in a study of blood T cell repertoires in COVID-19. TCRdb's copy holds only in-frame clones and misses some; the assay was immunoSEQ multiplex PCR. The sample has 68,000 or so clones, 90% to 95% seen once. What was sequenced was peripheral blood. All receptors derive from a man aged 35 to 55 with COVID-19, enrolled during active disease.

The chain has TRBV3-1 (or the pseudogene TRBV3-2) and TRBJ1-1; TRBD1 matches at 7 bases. CDR1 LGHDT and CDR2 YNNKEL come from the germline V gene (reference sequence). This CDR3 has 15 amino acids. V was clipped by 4 bases and J by 5 bases; unmatched bases: 10. CDR3 sequence (DNA): TGTGCCAGCAGCCGCTCTACAGGGGCCGGGACTGAAGCTTTCTTT. Its protein is CASSRSTGAGTEAFF.

V is TRBV7-2 and J is TRBJ2-1, with 8 bases aligning to TRBD2. This CDR3 region has 13 residues. Trimming removed 5 bases from V and 15 bases from J; junction bases left unmatched: 12. CDR1 and CDR2 (germline): SGHTA, FQGNSA. This CDR3 is CASSPGGASTRFF. CDR3 nucleotides: TGTGCCAGCAGCCCCGGGGGGGCTAGCACACGGTTCTTC. Supplemented by reference TRBV7-2 and TRBJ2-1, the full variable domain reads GAGVSQSPSNKVTEKGKDVELRCDPISGHTALYWYRQSLGQGLEFLIYFQGNSAPDKSGLPSDRFSAERTGGSVSTLTIQRTQQEDSAVYLCASSPGGASTRFFGPGTRLTVL.

The V gene is TRBV28, the J gene TRBJ1-5; D not resolved. The CDR3 loop spans 12 amino acids. Trimming cost V 5 bases and J 8 bases, with 10 bases left between them. In germline, CDR1 is MDHEN, CDR2 SYDVKM. The CDR3 is CASSLPREPQHF. The CDR3, as DNA: TGTGCCAGCAGTCTGCCGAGGGAGCCCCAGCATTTT.

The chain joins TRBV5-1 to TRBJ2-2; weak D call: TRBD1 (6 bases). The length of the CDR3 is 15 residues. The V and J ends lost 3 bases and 0 bases respectively, with 9 bases between them. The germline gives CDR1 SGHRS, CDR2 YFSETQ. The CDR3 DNA is TGCGCCAGCAGCTGGGGGACAACGAACACCGGGGAGCTGTTTTTT. Its translation is CASSWGTTNTGELFF.

The rearrangement links TRBV30 to TRBJ2-1; 8 bases fit TRBD2. In germline, CDR1 is GTSNPN, CDR2 SVGIG (reference sequence). This CDR3 is built from 11 residues. The CDR3 DNA follows: TGTGCACTAGCGGCATACAATGAGCAGTTCTTC. It encodes CALAAYNEQFF.

J is TRBJ1-2 and V is TRBV30; possibly TRBD1 for D (5 bases). With 5 bases removed from V and 0 bases from J, the gap between germline ends came to 16 bases. The CDR3 covers 15 residues. The germline V gene encodes CDR1 GTSNPN and CDR2 SVGIG (reference sequence). The chain's CDR3 is CAWWGLPPSNYGYTF. In DNA, the CDR3 is TGTGCCTGGTGGGGACTCCCGCCCTCTAACTATGGCTACACCTTC.

The chain carries TRBV2 and TRBJ1-2; D possibly corresponds to TRBD1 (5 bases). This CDR3 spans 15 amino acids. Looked up from germline, CDR1 is SNHLY and CDR2 is FYNNEI. The V and J ends lost 3 bases and 0 bases respectively, with 11 bases between them. The CDR3 sequence: CASSEAQVSNYGYTF. The CDR3 nucleotides read TGTGCCAGCAGTGAGGCACAGGTATCTAACTATGGCTACACCTTC.

V usage is TRBV3-1 (or the pseudogene TRBV3-2) and J usage is TRBJ2-5; 13 positions agree with TRBD2. Per the germline V gene, CDR1 is LGHDT and CDR2 is YNNKEL (reference sequence). Trimming took 4 bases from V and 5 from J; bases not matched to a gene: 4. The length of the CDR3 is 15 residues. For the CDR3, the DNA is TGTGCCAGCAGCCCCGGACTAGCGGGAGTTGAGACCCAGTACTTC. Residues: CASSPGLAGVETQYF.

The genes are TRBV10-3 and TRBJ2-2, with 10 positions matching TRBD2. Per the germline V gene, CDR1 is ENHRY and CDR2 is SYGVKD. The CDR3 length is 17 residues. Unmatched junction bases numbered 8, after V lost 6 bases and J lost 1 base. The DNA of the CDR3 is TGTGCCATCAGGCCGTCTAGCGGGGGCCAGAACACCGGGGAGCTGTTTTTT. This sequence encodes CAIRPSSGGQNTGELFF.

This chain links TRBV3-1 (or the pseudogene TRBV3-2) with TRBJ1-4; tentatively, D is TRBD1 (5 bases). This CDR3 is 15 amino acids long. The V and J ends lost 0 bases and 8 bases respectively, with 13 bases between them. Looked up from germline, CDR1 is LGHDT and CDR2 is YNNKEL (reference sequence). CDR3 sequence reads: CASSQDPGLTEKLFF. CDR3 sequence (DNA): TGTGCCAGCAGCCAAGACCCGGGACTTACGGAAAAACTGTTTTTT.

This clone has more than one count but fewer than ten. The V call is TRBV19, the J call TRBJ1-5; possible D gene TRBD1, 5 bases. The V end lost 2 bases, the J end lost 4 bases, and 12 bases lay between the germline ends. There are 15 residues in the CDR3. Germline-derived CDR1 and CDR2 are LNHDA and SQIVND (reference sequence). The CDR3 spells CASSILAGGNQPQHF. The CDR3 DNA reads TGTGCCAGTAGTATACTGGCGGGGGGAAATCAGCCCCAGCATTTT.

CDR3 nucleotides: TGTGCCAGCAGTCCCTCAGGGGGCGAAGAAAAACTGTTTTTT. It is translated as CASSPSGGEEKLFF. The gene calls are TRBV6-1 and TRBJ1-4; 8 positions match TRBD1. This CDR3 spans 14 amino acids. In germline, CDR1 is MNHNS, CDR2 SASEGT. V trimming: 5 bases; J trimming: 8 bases; junction bases outside the gene matches: 7.

The genes are TRBV7-3 and TRBJ1-5, with D perhaps TRBD1 (6 bases). The ends were cut back, 5 bases at V and 11 bases at J, with 19 bases in the middle. The CDR3 has 14 residues. CDR1 and CDR2 from the germline V gene are SGHTA and FQGTGA. The CDR3 is CASSEQGPLSTQHF. CDR3 coding DNA: TGTGCCAGCAGCGAACAGGGCCCCCTCTCGACCCAGCATTTT.

The genes are TRBV20-1 and TRBJ2-5; D is undetermined. Trimming took off 1 base at V and 9 bases at J, with 9 bases between the two ends. Germline loops: CDR1 DFQATT, CDR2 SNEGSKA (reference sequence). CDR3 length: 11 residues. The CDR3 sequence: CSARVGGSQYF. The CDR3, as DNA: TGCAGTGCTAGAGTAGGCGGTTCCCAGTACTTC.

The rearrangement joins TRBV30 to TRBJ1-6; 7 bases fit TRBD1. The CDR3 has 14 amino acids. The germline V gene has CDR1 GTSNPN and CDR2 SVGIG (reference sequence). V shed 0 bases and J 9 bases; nucleotides not matched to a gene: 5. CDR3 loop: CAWSVGTGASPLHF. DNA for the CDR3: TGTGCCTGGAGTGTAGGAACAGGGGCTTCACCCCTCCACTTT. Using reference TRBV30 and TRBJ1-6 for the parts outside the CDR3, the full variable domain is SQTIHQWPATLVQPVGSPLSLECTVEGTSNPNLYWYRQAAGRGLQLLFYSVGIGQISSEVPQNLSASRPQDRQFILSSKKLLLSDSGFYLCAWSVGTGASPLHFGNGTRLTVT.

The chain combines TRBV29-1 with TRBJ2-5, with TRBD1 matching 11 bases. J was trimmed by 5 bases and V by 5 bases; bases with no gene match: 4. The CDR3 totals 13 residues. Looked up from germline, CDR1 is SQVTM and CDR2 is ANQGSEA. The CDR3 loop is CSVTRTGGETQYF. For the CDR3, the DNA is TGCAGCGTTACCCGGACAGGGGGCGAGACCCAGTACTTC.

The chain carries TRBV4-1 and TRBJ1-5; maybe TRBD1 (5 bases). The germline CDR1 and CDR2 sequences are MGHRA and YSYEKL. The V end was cut by 0 bases, the J end by 1 base, with 19 bases between. The CDR3 spans 19 residues. CDR3 residues: CASSQDGGEGRRSNQPQHF. The CDR3 DNA reads as TGCGCCAGCAGCCAAGATGGAGGGGAGGGGAGGCGAAGCAATCAGCCCCAGCATTTT.

This chain joins TRBV28 and TRBJ1-1, with 8 nucleotides matching TRBD1. The germline V gene encodes CDR1 MDHEN and CDR2 SYDVKM. J lost 2 bases, V lost 6 bases, and 8 bases had no gene match. This CDR3 region has 15 residues. CDR3 amino acids: CASRSGAGGNTEAFF. CDR3 in DNA: TGTGCCAGCAGGTCAGGCGCAGGGGGCAACACTGAAGCTTTCTTT.

J is TRBJ1-1 and V is TRBV2, with D maybe TRBD1 (6 bases). Per germline, CDR1 SNHLY and CDR2 FYNNEI. The CDR3 is 14 amino acids. Deletions cut 6 bases from V and 4 bases from J, with 15 bases between. For the CDR3, the DNA is TGTGCCAGCAGATTGAACAGGGAGTCCACTGAAGCTTTCTTT. It is translated as CASRLNRESTEAFF. Based on the CDR3 plus reference TRBV2 and TRBJ1-1, the full variable domain is EPEVTQTPSHQVTQMGQEVILRCVPISNHLYFYWYRQILGQKVEFLVSFYNNEISEKSEIFDDQFSVERPDGSNFTLKIRSTKLEDSAMYFCASRLNRESTEAFFGQGTRLTVV.

CDR3 nucleotides: TGTGCCAGCAGTCCGGAGGGTACGCAGTATTTT. Its protein product is CASSPEGTQYF. This chain links TRBV12-3 or TRBV12-4 with TRBJ2-3, with a weak D call TRBD2 (6 bases). Trimming took off 5 bases at V and 8 bases at J, with 8 bases between the two ends. There are 11 residues in the CDR3.

This clone was observed a few times. The chain combines TRBV2 with TRBJ2-1; a possible D gene is TRBD1 (6 bases). Germline CDR1 reads SNHLY; CDR2 reads FYNNEI. The CDR3 is made up of 15 amino acids. V dropped 1 base and J dropped 5 bases, with 12 bases sitting between them. The CDR3 bases are TGTGCCAGCAGTGAAGTGGAAAGGGGGAACAATGAGCAGTTCTTC. Protein: CASSEVERGNNEQFF.

The chain links TRBV18 to TRBJ2-1; D unresolved. V shed 3 bases and J shed 2 bases, with 11 bases lying between them. The CDR3 has 15 residues. CDR1 is KGHSH, CDR2 LQKENI, per germline. As DNA, the CDR3 is TGTGCCAGCTCACCTGCGGCGGCAGCCTACAATGAGCAGTTCTTC. Protein: CASSPAAAAYNEQFF. The variable domain in full, with the rest retrieved from reference TRBV18 and TRBJ2-1, is NAGVMQNPRHLVRRRGQEARLRCSPMKGHSHVYWYRQLPEEGLKFMVYLQKENIIDESGMPKERFSAEFPKEGPSILRIQQVVRGDSAAYFCASSPAAAAYNEQFFGPGTRLTVL.

The chain couples TRBV5-5 to TRBJ1-2; no reliable D call. Per the germline V gene, CDR1 is SGHKS and CDR2 is YYEKEE (reference sequence). V lost 1 base and J 7 bases, leaving 11 bases between the germline ends. The CDR3 extends over 13 amino acids. The CDR3 protein is CASSLRSEGGYTF. The CDR3 coding sequence is TGTGCCAGCAGCTTGAGGTCCGAGGGTGGCTACACCTTC.

CDR3 loop: CASSLGLATDTQYF. CDR3 DNA sequence: TGCGCCAGCAGCTTGGGACTAGCGACAGATACGCAGTATTTT. The gene calls are TRBV5-1 and TRBJ2-3; 8 positions match TRBD2. The J segment lost 3 bases and the V segment lost 0 bases, leaving 0 bases of the junction unmatched. CDR1 and CDR2 from the germline V gene are SGHRS and YFSETQ. The CDR3 sequence is 14 residues long.

This clone appeared once. V and J are TRBV4-2 and TRBJ2-5; 8 nucleotides agree with TRBD2. The V gene's germline CDR1 is LGHNA and CDR2 YNFKEQ. The J segment lost 5 bases and the V segment lost 1 base, leaving 6 bases of the junction unmatched. The CDR3 is 15 amino acids. CDR3 coding DNA: TGTGCCAGCAGCCAAGTTGCGGGGGGCCGGGAGACCCAGTACTTC. The encoded protein is CASSQVAGGRETQYF.

V gene TRBV27 combines with J gene TRBJ2-7, with 8 bases matching TRBD1. After removal of 7 bases from V and 4 bases from J, the junction contained 12 bases not matched to a gene. Germline CDR1 and CDR2: MNHEY and SMNVEV (reference sequence). This CDR3 has 15 residues. The CDR3 sequence is CASKRGQGAFYEQYF. The CDR3 coding sequence is TGTGCCAGCAAACGAGGGCAGGGGGCTTTTTACGAGCAGTACTTC.

V usage is TRBV19 and J usage is TRBJ2-3; TRBD2 agrees at 11 bases. Germline CDR1 LNHDA, CDR2 SQIVND (reference sequence). This CDR3 spans 15 amino acids. V lost 6 bases to trimming and J lost 1 base; unmatched junction nucleotides: 3. For the CDR3, the DNA is TGTGCCAGTAGGAGGGGACTAGCGGGCACAGATACGCAGTATTTT. It codes for CASRRGLAGTDTQYF.

V is TRBV20-1 and J is TRBJ1-2, with 7 bases fitting TRBD1. The germline gives CDR1 DFQATT, CDR2 SNEGSKA (reference sequence). The CDR3 extends over 13 amino acids. The junction had 7 bases not matched to a gene; V was cut back by 3 bases and J by 6 bases. CDR3 nucleotide sequence: TGCAGTGCTAGTGAGGGGGCGCGGAATGGCTACACCTTC. Translation gives CSASEGARNGYTF.

This chain uses TRBV25-1 with TRBJ2-3; TRBD2 matches at 8 bases. The junction had 7 bases not matched to a gene; V was cut back by 4 bases and J by 10 bases. The CDR3 totals 13 residues. Germline V gene sequence: CDR1 MGHDK, CDR2 SYGVNS. CDR3 nucleotide sequence: TGTGCCAGCAGTGGGCCAACAGCGGGGGCGCAGTATTTT. It codes for CASSGPTAGAQYF.

V gene TRBV6-5 combines with J gene TRBJ2-5; 9 nucleotides agree with TRBD1. CDR3 length equals 13 residues. Germline V gene lookup returns CDR1 MNHEY and CDR2 SVGAGI. The junction had 5 bases not matched to a gene; V was cut back by 7 bases and J by 5 bases. As DNA, the CDR3 is TGTGCCAGCATTACAGGGGGCTGGGAGACCCAGTACTTC. Protein sequence: CASITGGWETQYF.

V usage is TRBV4-2 and J usage is TRBJ1-1, with 7 bases fitting TRBD1. Trimming took 3 bases from V and 0 from J; bases not matched to a gene: 1. The CDR3 has 14 residues. Germline V gene lookup returns CDR1 LGHNA and CDR2 YNFKEQ. The CDR3 DNA sequence: TGTGCCAGCAGCCAGAGGGGGCTGAACACTGAAGCTTTCTTT. Its protein product is CASSQRGLNTEAFF.

The rearrangement joins TRBV30 to TRBJ1-3; the match to TRBD1 covers 9 bases. CDR3 length: 15 residues. Germline-derived CDR1 and CDR2 are GTSNPN and SVGIG (reference sequence). The junction had 8 bases not matched to a gene; V was cut back by 5 bases and J by 3 bases. DNA for the CDR3: TGTGCCTGGGAACCGGGACAGGGCAGTGGAAACACCATATATTTT. Translated, it gives CAWEPGQGSGNTIYF.